This T cell receptor (beta chain) was captured in a study of a mutant IDH1 vaccine in newly diagnosed glioma. A note on this clone: Antigen: not known.

Assay used: immunoSEQ multiplex PCR; TCRdb lists only in-frame clones, some missing. The sample lists nearly 30,000 clones, about 85% occurring once. Time point of the sample: week 5, during vaccination. Each vaccine dose was 300 ug of mutant IDH1 20-mer peptide, with topical imiquimod. Unmatched junction bases numbered 13, after V lost 4 bases and J lost 4 bases. In germline, CDR1 is LGHNA, CDR2 YSLEER. The CDR3 has 19 amino acids. The receptor was derived from a woman aged 40-49 years with glioma. Some clones in this sample may be carry-over from other donors' samples. The starting material was peripheral blood mononuclear cells (PBMCs), obtained from a glioma patient whose treatment included an IDH1 peptide vaccine. The chain has TRBV4-3 and TRBJ2-6; 10 bases agree with TRBD1. CDR3 residues: CASSPVRGTGVSGANVLTF. Written as DNA, the CDR3 is TGCGCCAGCAGCCCAGTCCGGGGGACAGGGGTCTCCGGGGCCAACGTCCTGACTTTC.